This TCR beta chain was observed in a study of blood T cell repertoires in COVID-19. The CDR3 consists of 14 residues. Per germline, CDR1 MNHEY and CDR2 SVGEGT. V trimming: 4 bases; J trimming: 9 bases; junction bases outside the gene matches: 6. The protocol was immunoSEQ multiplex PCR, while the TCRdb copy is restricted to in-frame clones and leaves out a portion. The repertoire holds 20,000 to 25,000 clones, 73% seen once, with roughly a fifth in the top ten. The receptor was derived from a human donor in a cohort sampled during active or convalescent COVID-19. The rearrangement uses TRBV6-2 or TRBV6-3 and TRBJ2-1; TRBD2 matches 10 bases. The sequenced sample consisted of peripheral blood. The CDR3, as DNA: TGTGCCAGCAGTTCCGTTGGACTAGCGGTTGAGCAGTTCTTC. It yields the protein CASSSVGLAVEQFF.